Below are 11 T cell receptor beta chains sequenced from a single sample in a study of graft-versus-host responses after intestinal transplantation. No antigen is known for these receptors. The repertoire was sequenced with immunoSEQ multiplex PCR; TCRdb's copy has only in-frame clones and lacks some. The sample lists roughly 97,000 clones; 87% were seen once. The sequencing used unstimulated CD4+ T cells sorted from spleen or lymph node cells, collected before intestinal transplant. These receptor sequences come from a human donor who received an intestinal transplant.

This chain joins TRBV5-6 and TRBJ2-1; the match to TRBD2 covers 7 bases. The CDR3 length is 13 residues. Germline V gives CDR1 SGHDT, CDR2 YYEEEE. Trimming cost V 0 bases and J 15 bases; bases outside gene matches: 9. The CDR3 protein is CASSLAMGLFAFF. The CDR3 coding sequence is TGTGCCAGCAGCTTGGCCATGGGACTATTTGCGTTCTTC.

The chain links TRBV11-2 to TRBJ1-5; no reliable D call. V shed 1 base and J shed 2 bases, with 6 bases lying between them. The germline V gene encodes CDR1 SGHAT and CDR2 FQNNGV. The CDR3 consists of 14 residues. CDR3 nucleotides: TGTGCCAGCAGCTTAGGACTCCGCAATCAGCCCCAGCATTTT. This gives the protein CASSLGLRNQPQHF.

This clone was seen only a few times. The V call is TRBV6-1, the J call TRBJ2-7; D might be TRBD1 (6 bases). Trimming took 8 bases from V and 3 from J, leaving 17 bases between them. CDR1 is MNHNS and CDR2 is SASEGT in the germline V gene. The CDR3 is 14 amino acids. This CDR3 is CASRRALQGYEQYF. The DNA of the CDR3 is TGTGCCAGCCGCCGGGCCTTACAGGGCTACGAGCAGTACTTC.

The V and J genes are TRBV11-3 and TRBJ2-2, with D hard to call. Germline CDR1 and CDR2: SGHNT and YENEEA. The CDR3 loop spans 14 amino acids. V was trimmed by 5 bases and J by 2 bases, leaving 9 bases between them. The CDR3 here is CASSQRSNTGELFF. CDR3 sequence (DNA): TGTGCCAGCAGCCAACGCTCCAACACCGGGGAGCTGTTTTTT. The full variable domain, its missing parts supplied by reference TRBV11-3 and TRBJ2-2, is EAGVVQSPRYKIIEKKQPVAFWCNPISGHNTLYWYLQNLGQGPELLIRYENEEAVDDSQLPKDRFSAERLKGVDSTLKIQPAELGDSAVYLCASSQRSNTGELFFGEGSRLTVL.

This clone appeared a single time. CDR3 in DNA: TGTGCCAGCAGCCCGGGGACAGCCTACGAGCAGTACTTC. Protein: CASSPGTAYEQYF. This chain uses TRBV5-5 with TRBJ2-7; 7 bases agree with TRBD1. V trimming: 4 bases; J trimming: 2 bases; junction bases outside the gene matches: 3. In germline, CDR1 is SGHKS, CDR2 YYEKEE (reference sequence). This CDR3 spans 13 amino acids.

This clone occurred a few times. V usage is TRBV6-5 and J usage is TRBJ2-7, with TRBD1 matching over 9 bases. This CDR3 comprises 14 residues. Germline values: CDR1 MNHEY, CDR2 SVGAGI. Losses at the gene ends were 6 bases for V and 2 bases for J; bases not matched to a gene: 5. The CDR3 nucleotides read TGTGCCAGCAGCCTGGGACAGGGCACCTACGAGCAGTACTTC. It yields the protein CASSLGQGTYEQYF.

The chain links TRBV9 to TRBJ2-3, with TRBD2 matching 8 bases. V gave up 0 bases and J gave up 3 bases; unmatched junction bases: 15. CDR3 length equals 19 residues. Germline V gives CDR1 SGDLS, CDR2 YYNGEE. The CDR3 bases are TGTGCCAGCAGCGTAGATTACGGTGGGGGCGGGAGGCTGACAGATACGCAGTATTTT. It yields the protein CASSVDYGGGGRLTDTQYF.

In its sample, this clone was seen a few times. The rearrangement uses TRBV2 and TRBJ1-4; D remains ambiguous. Germline V CDR1 and CDR2: SNHLY, FYNNEI. The CDR3 runs 11 residues. V was trimmed by 2 bases and J by 8 bases, leaving 3 bases between them. CDR3 residues: CASSEYEKLFF. In DNA, the CDR3 is TGTGCCAGCAGTGAATACGAAAAACTGTTTTTT.

This chain connects TRBV2 to TRBJ1-4; D not certain. With 0 bases removed from V and 6 bases from J, the gap between germline ends came to 8 bases. The CDR3 consists of 14 residues. Germline V CDR1 and CDR2: SNHLY, FYNNEI. The CDR3: CASSEARSDEKLFF. CDR3 nucleotides: TGTGCCAGCAGTGAAGCGAGGTCCGATGAAAAACTGTTTTTT.

This clone was seen only once. The chain is built from TRBV18 and TRBJ1-6, with D maybe TRBD1 (5 bases). CDR1 and CDR2 from the germline V gene are KGHSH and LQKENI. The CDR3 consists of 13 residues. Deletions cut 5 bases from V and 7 bases from J, with 9 bases between. The chain's CDR3 is CASSTDINSPLHF. Written as DNA, the CDR3 is TGTGCCAGCTCAACGGACATAAATTCACCCCTCCACTTT.

The chain uses TRBV29-1 and TRBJ1-1, with TRBD1 as a possible D gene (5 bases). Germline lookup yields CDR1 SQVTM and CDR2 ANQGSEA. CDR3 length equals 13 residues. Trimming stripped 6 bases from V and 3 bases from J, with 14 bases between. The CDR3 region has the DNA TGCAGCGTCCGAGACAGAGAACACACTGAAGCTTTCTTT. Translation: CSVRDREHTEAFF.